This TCR beta chain was obtained from a study of neurological immune-mediated disorders. This clonotype was counted at least ten times. What it recognizes is unknown. Broader study findings: Patients with HTLV-1-associated myelopathy showed the most TCR clonal expansion. Those with multiple sclerosis showed the least, falling below healthy controls.

Healthy control participants comprised blood bank volunteers in Maryland, USA. Germline CDR1 is ENHRY and CDR2 is SYGVKD. Trimming removed 3 bases at V and 1 base at J, with 10 bases between. The CDR3 consists of 15 residues. A 10-nucleotide random UMI tagged transcripts in template-switch 5'RACE cDNA synthesis. In TCRdb, the 5' RACE reads were re-called with MiXCR into one record per CDR3 protein. The table lists roughly 56,000 distinct CDR3 sequences, 11% of them singletons. The receptor comes from a man aged 55 to 69 in good health. The J gene is TRBJ2-4, the V gene TRBV10-3; D not resolved. Sequenced: PBMCs. As DNA, the CDR3 is TGTGCCATCAGTGACCTATCCGGGGCCAAAAACATTCAGTACTTC. It specifies CAISDLSGAKNIQYF.